This paragraph reports one T cell receptor beta chain. Time point of the sample: peak reinfection, 3 to 8 weeks after reinfection detection. Sorted cells were sequenced directly ex vivo without any in vitro expansion. Donors were people who inject drugs in the Montreal HEPCO cohort. Total naive CD8 T cells were sorted as viable CD3+ CD8+ CD45RO- cells from a couple of donors. The junction had 8 bases not matched to a gene; V was cut back by 7 bases and J by 6 bases. The germline CDR1 and CDR2 sequences are MNHNS and SASEGT. The CDR3 runs to 13 residues. This entry comes from a study of memory CD8 T cells in hepatitis C reinfection. Study background: After reinfection, a couple of primary-infection resolvers became chronically infected. Between 3 and 8 weeks after reinfection detection, peak samples were drawn.

Repertoires were generated with immunoSEQ multiplex PCR, while TCRdb's copy carries only in-frame clones and drops some. The sample lists tens of thousands of clones; more than 75% were seen once. This sequence was found in a young man with hepatitis C virus infection. The specimen sequenced was naive CD8+ T cells sorted from blood. The rearrangement uses TRBV6-1 and TRBJ1-2; 7 bases agree with TRBD1. CDR3 sequence reads: CASTTGQGHGYTF. In DNA form, the CDR3 reads TGTGCCAGCACGACAGGGCAGGGCCATGGCTACACCTTC.